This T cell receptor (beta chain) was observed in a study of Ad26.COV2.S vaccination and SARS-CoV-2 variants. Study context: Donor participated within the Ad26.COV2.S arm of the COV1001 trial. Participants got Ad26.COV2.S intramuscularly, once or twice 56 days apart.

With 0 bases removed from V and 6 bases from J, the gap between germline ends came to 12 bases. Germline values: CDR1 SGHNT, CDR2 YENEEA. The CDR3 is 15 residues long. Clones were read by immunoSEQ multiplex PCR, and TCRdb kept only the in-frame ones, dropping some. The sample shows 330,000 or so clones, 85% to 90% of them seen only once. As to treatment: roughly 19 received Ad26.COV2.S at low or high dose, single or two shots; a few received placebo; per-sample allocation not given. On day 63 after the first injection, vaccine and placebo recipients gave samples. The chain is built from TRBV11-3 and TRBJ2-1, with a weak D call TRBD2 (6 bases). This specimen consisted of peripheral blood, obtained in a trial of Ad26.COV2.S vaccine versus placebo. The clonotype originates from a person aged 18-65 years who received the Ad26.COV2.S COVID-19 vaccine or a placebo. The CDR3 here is CASSLDPMGGNEQFF. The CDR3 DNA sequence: TGTGCCAGCAGCTTAGATCCTATGGGGGGCAATGAGCAGTTCTTC.